The 27 T cell receptor beta chains below all came from one sample that was sequenced in a study of response to subunit inactivated influenza vaccine. TCRdb used MiXCR to reprocess the RT-PCR reads, holding one entry per CDR3 protein. The sample records 450,000 to 600,000 distinct CDR3 sequences, about 15% being singletons. The source was CD4+ T cells sorted from PBMCs, collected roughly 24 months after vaccination. All receptors derive from a man aged 45 to 70 who received an inactivated influenza vaccine.

This clonotype has only a few counts. V usage is TRBV7-9 and J usage is TRBJ2-1; no clear D gene. V gave up 5 bases and J gave up 8 bases, with 19 bases separating them. Germline V gene data show CDR1 as SEHNR and CDR2 as FQNEAQ (reference sequence). This CDR3 region has 15 residues. CDR3 bases: TGTGCCAGCAGCCCTCCGATTAGGCCGGCGGATGAGCAGTTCTTC. As protein: CASSPPIRPADEQFF.

This clonotype was counted a few times. The CDR3 is CASSAAGRGNQPQHF. CDR3 coding DNA: TGTGCCAGCAGTGCCGCGGGTCGCGGCAATCAGCCCCAGCATTTT. The rearrangement uses TRBV28 and TRBJ1-5; D unresolved. This CDR3 contains 15 residues. Germline-derived CDR1 and CDR2 are MDHEN and SYDVKM. Deletions cut 5 bases from V and 2 bases from J, with 13 bases between. The full variable domain, its missing parts supplied by reference TRBV28 and TRBJ1-5, is DVKVTQSSRYLVKRTGEKVFLECVQDMDHENMFWYRQDPGLGLRLIYFSYDVKMKEKGDIPEGYSVSREKKERFSLILESASTNQTSMYLCASSAAGRGNQPQHFGDGTRLSIL.

The chain recombines TRBV28 with TRBJ2-5; 10 bases align to TRBD2. V shed 5 bases and J 5 bases; nucleotides not matched to a gene: 11. There are 16 residues in the CDR3. Germline CDR1 reads MDHEN; CDR2 reads SYDVKM. CDR3 DNA sequence: TGTGCCAGCAGTGACCAGCGGGGGGGGTTCGGTGAGACCCAGTACTTC. Translating gives CASSDQRGGFGETQYF. Complete variable domain (other parts from reference TRBV28 and TRBJ2-5): DVKVTQSSRYLVKRTGEKVFLECVQDMDHENMFWYRQDPGLGLRLIYFSYDVKMKEKGDIPEGYSVSREKKERFSLILESASTNQTSMYLCASSDQRGGFGETQYFGPGTRLLVL.

V is TRBV12-3 or TRBV12-4 and J is TRBJ2-3; 10 nucleotides match TRBD2. The CDR3 is 17 residues long. With 5 bases clipped from V and 1 base from J, the junction kept 9 bases outside the gene matches. In DNA, the CDR3 is TGTGCCAGCAGTCGTACGGGACTAGCGAGCGGCACAGATACGCAGTATTTT. Translated: CASSRTGLASGTDTQYF.

This clonotype was observed a few times. The genes are TRBV6-5 and TRBJ2-3, with D unclear. The V gene's germline CDR1 is MNHEY and CDR2 SVGAGI. The CDR3 covers 16 residues. Trimming took off 0 bases at V and 3 bases at J, with 13 bases between the two ends. In DNA, the CDR3 is TGTGCCAGCAGTTACTCGACGTCCCGGGTAACAGATACGCAGTATTTT. It codes for CASSYSTSRVTDTQYF.

This clonotype was found many times. The chain has TRBV12-3 or TRBV12-4 and TRBJ1-5; D is ambiguous. The ends were cut back, 5 bases at V and 3 bases at J, with 8 bases in the middle. This CDR3 has 13 residues. The CDR3 reads CASSMSHNQPQHF. The CDR3 coding sequence is TGTGCCAGCAGTATGTCGCACAATCAGCCCCAGCATTTT.

This clonotype was seen a few times. The V gene is TRBV6-2 or TRBV6-3, the J gene TRBJ2-7; perhaps TRBD1 as D (6 bases). Looked up from germline, CDR1 is MNHEY and CDR2 is SVGEGT. CDR3 length: 19 residues. Trimming removed 4 bases at V and 0 bases at J, with 25 bases between. The CDR3, as DNA: TGTGCCAGCAGTTTCGGTACTTTCCCCGGGACACCGAGCTCCTACGAGCAGTACTTC. This sequence encodes CASSFGTFPGTPSSYEQYF.

The chain joins TRBV3-1 to TRBJ1-6; D not resolved. V dropped 0 bases and J dropped 6 bases, with 6 bases sitting between them. CDR3 length: 14 residues. Germline V lookup: CDR1 LGHDT, CDR2 YNNKEL (reference sequence). The CDR3 spells CASSQDLANSPLHF. The DNA for the CDR3 is TGTGCCAGCAGCCAAGATTTAGCTAATTCACCCCTCCACTTT. The variable domain in full, completed from reference TRBV3-1 and TRBJ1-6, reads DTAVSQTPKYLVTQMGNDKSIKCEQNLGHDTMYWYKQDSKKFLKIMFSYNNKELIINETVPNRFSPKSPDKAHLNLHINSLELGDSAVYFCASSQDLANSPLHFGNGTRLTVT.

This rearrangement joins TRBV20-1 to TRBJ2-3; D is undetermined. This CDR3 spans 16 amino acids. Looked up from germline, CDR1 is DFQATT and CDR2 is SNEGSKA (reference sequence). Trimming cost V 6 bases and J 4 bases, with 23 bases left between them. CDR3 in amino acids: CSAPFAPFNRPDTQYF. CDR3 nucleotides: TGCAGTGCCCCATTCGCACCATTTAACCGTCCAGATACGCAGTATTTT.

The chain has TRBV12-3 or TRBV12-4 and TRBJ1-2, with D uncertain. This CDR3 spans 13 amino acids. Trimming took 3 bases from V and 0 from J, leaving 5 bases between them. The CDR3 here is CASSFSANYGYTF. CDR3 nucleotides: TGTGCCAGCAGTTTTTCAGCTAACTATGGCTACACCTTC.

V and J are TRBV20-1 and TRBJ2-5; TRBD2 matches at 9 bases. V trimming: 0 bases; J trimming: 2 bases; junction bases outside the gene matches: 13. There are 18 residues in the CDR3. Germline V gene sequence: CDR1 DFQATT, CDR2 SNEGSKA (reference sequence). The CDR3 here is CSARDLFRASGTQETQYF. DNA for the CDR3: TGCAGTGCTAGAGATTTGTTTCGGGCTAGCGGGACGCAAGAGACCCAGTACTTC.

This clonotype was seen only a few times. The J gene is TRBJ2-3, the V gene TRBV6-6; D is uncertain. Looked up from germline, CDR1 is MNHNY and CDR2 is SVGAGI (reference sequence). This CDR3 region has 13 residues. Trimming took 3 bases from V and 7 from J, leaving 11 bases between them. DNA for the CDR3: TGTGCCAGCAGTTATTTGGTGCACAATACGCAGTATTTT. Translating it yields CASSYLVHNTQYF.

CDR3 DNA sequence: TGTGCCAGCAGCTTAGAGGCAGGAGGTACCTACAATGAGCAGTTCTTC. It encodes CASSLEAGGTYNEQFF. The chain carries TRBV7-9 and TRBJ2-1; TRBD2 might be the D (5 bases). Germline V gene data show CDR1 as SEHNR and CDR2 as FQNEAQ (reference sequence). CDR3 length: 16 amino acids. Trimming stripped 1 base from V and 2 bases from J, with 12 bases between.

This clonotype has a handful of counts. The chain combines TRBV20-1 with TRBJ2-3; 7 nucleotides match TRBD2. In germline, CDR1 is DFQATT, CDR2 SNEGSKA (reference sequence). CDR3 size: 12 residues. V lost 7 bases to trimming and J lost 1 base; unmatched junction nucleotides: 2. The CDR3, as DNA: TGCAGTGAGCGGGAAGGCACAGATACGCAGTATTTT. Translation gives CSEREGTDTQYF.

This clonotype appeared a few times. This chain connects TRBV12-3 or TRBV12-4 to TRBJ2-1; tentative D call: TRBD1 (6 bases). V was trimmed by 6 bases and J by 5 bases, leaving 14 bases between them. The CDR3 sequence is 14 residues long. This CDR3 reads CASRQGTLNNEQFF. The CDR3 nucleotides are TGTGCCAGCAGACAAGGGACATTGAACAATGAGCAGTTCTTC.

This clonotype was seen ten or more times. This rearrangement joins TRBV12-3 or TRBV12-4 to TRBJ2-7, with 10 nucleotides matching TRBD1. V lost 6 bases to trimming and J lost 2 bases; unmatched junction nucleotides: 1. The CDR3 is 13 amino acids. CDR3 sequence: CASSGQGAYEQYF. The CDR3, as DNA: TGTGCCAGCAGCGGACAGGGGGCCTACGAGCAGTACTTC.

The rearrangement joins TRBV7-9 to TRBJ1-5, with D perhaps matching TRBD1 (5 bases). The V end was cut by 1 base, the J end by 6 bases, with 16 bases between. Germline V lookup: CDR1 SEHNR, CDR2 FQNEAQ (reference sequence). This CDR3 spans 16 amino acids. The CDR3 nucleotides are TGTGCCAGCAGCTTAGGAGGGGAGATGGTTGGTCAGCCCCAGCATTTT. Translating gives CASSLGGEMVGQPQHF.

This clonotype was recorded a few times. The V gene is TRBV29-1, the J gene TRBJ2-1, with D perhaps TRBD1 or TRBD2 (6 bases each). Germline-derived CDR1 and CDR2 are SQVTM and ANQGSEA. CDR3 length: 14 amino acids. V lost 5 bases and J lost 5, with 16 bases in between. CDR3 sequence: CSVSSGAGNNEQFF. Written as DNA, the CDR3 is TGCAGCGTTAGCTCGGGGGCGGGAAACAATGAGCAGTTCTTC.

V usage is TRBV2 and J usage is TRBJ2-1; D not certain. This CDR3 comprises 15 residues. CDR1 is SNHLY, CDR2 FYNNEI, per germline. V was pared by 5 bases and J by 0 bases, with 11 bases between. In DNA, the CDR3 is TGTGCCAGCAGTTCCGGCCCCAGCTCCTACAATGAGCAGTTCTTC. Its translation is CASSSGPSSYNEQFF.

In its sample, this clonotype was seen many times. The rearrangement links TRBV3-1 to TRBJ2-1, with D possibly being TRBD1 (6 bases). The CDR3 spans 15 residues. Trimming removed 3 bases from V and 0 bases from J, with 9 bases in between. Per germline, CDR1 LGHDT and CDR2 YNNKEL (reference sequence). CDR3 sequence (DNA): TGTGCCAGCAGCCAGCGCAGGGGCTCCTACAATGAGCAGTTCTTC. Protein product: CASSQRRGSYNEQFF.

The rearrangement joins TRBV3-1 to TRBJ2-5, with D unresolved. This CDR3 is 11 amino acids long. V was pared by 5 bases and J by 6 bases, with 7 bases between. CDR1 is LGHDT, CDR2 YNNKEL, per germline (reference sequence). As DNA, the CDR3 is TGTGCCAGCAGCTATCGACAGACCCAGTACTTC. Its protein product is CASSYRQTQYF.

This clonotype was detected once. The gene calls are TRBV15 and TRBJ2-2; D is perhaps TRBD2 (6 bases). Germline CDR1 reads LNHNV; CDR2 reads YYDKDF (reference sequence). The CDR3 spans 16 residues. The V gene lost 2 bases and the J gene lost 5 bases, with 15 bases spanning the gap. CDR3 protein: CATSRSPGVGTGELFF. The CDR3 nucleotides read TGTGCCACCAGCAGATCCCCGGGGGTCGGTACCGGGGAGCTGTTTTTT.

This clonotype was counted between two and nine times. The chain couples TRBV24-1 to TRBJ2-1; 15 bases map to TRBD2. J was trimmed by 10 bases and V by 0 bases; bases with no gene match: 0. This CDR3 has 15 residues. Germline V gene sequence: CDR1 KGHDR, CDR2 SFDVKD. The CDR3 region has the DNA TGTGCCACCAGTGATTTGGGACTAGCGGGGGGGGAGCAGTTCTTC. Encoded protein: CATSDLGLAGGEQFF.

V and J are TRBV15 and TRBJ1-2; tentative D call: TRBD1 (6 bases). V lost 1 base, J lost 6 bases, and 6 bases lay in between. The CDR3 sequence is 12 residues long. Germline lookup yields CDR1 LNHNV and CDR2 YYDKDF (reference sequence). The CDR3 spells CATSRGQDGYTF. In DNA form, the CDR3 reads TGTGCCACCAGCAGAGGACAGGATGGCTACACCTTC.

This clonotype was counted a few times. The chain uses TRBV20-1 and TRBJ2-1; D might be TRBD1 or TRBD2, each matching 5 bases. The CDR3 sequence is 15 residues long. The ends were cut back, 3 bases at V and 0 bases at J, with 12 bases in the middle. Germline V gene data show CDR1 as DFQATT and CDR2 as SNEGSKA (reference sequence). CDR3 coding DNA: TGCAGTGCTAGCGGGACGATCCTCTCCTACAATGAGCAGTTCTTC. Residues: CSASGTILSYNEQFF.

This clonotype was recorded at least ten times. V usage is TRBV12-3 or TRBV12-4 and J usage is TRBJ1-5, with D hard to call. V lost 2 bases, J lost 4 bases, and 6 bases lay in between. The CDR3 spans 13 residues. The CDR3 reads CASSLLPNQPQHF. CDR3 bases: TGTGCCAGCAGTTTACTTCCAAATCAGCCCCAGCATTTT.

J is TRBJ1-1 and V is TRBV10-3; D gene uncertain. Germline V gene data show CDR1 as ENHRY and CDR2 as SYGVKD. The V and J ends lost 8 bases and 8 bases respectively, with 18 bases between them. The CDR3 length is 13 residues. The CDR3 sequence is CAIQETRGSEAFF. The DNA of the CDR3 is TGTGCCATCCAAGAGACTCGTGGGTCCGAAGCTTTCTTT.